This T cell receptor beta chain was identified during a study of blood T cell repertoires in COVID-19. Study information: Collection of acute and convalescent COVID-19 samples took place in the United States, Italy and Spain. T cells, B-cell-depleted T cells, or PBMCs supplied cDNA or gDNA.

The repertoire was sequenced with immunoSEQ multiplex PCR; TCRdb's copy has only in-frame clones and lacks some. Here the sample spans 210,000 or so clones, roughly nine tenths being singletons. Trimming took 5 bases from V and 6 from J; bases not matched to a gene: 13. The CDR3 runs to 17 residues. The germline CDR1 and CDR2 sequences are SNHLY and FYNNEI. Material for sequencing was peripheral blood. The receptor was derived from a man younger than 45 with acute or convalescent COVID-19. The chain carries TRBV2 and TRBJ2-1; 10 bases line up with TRBD1. The CDR3 DNA reads TGTGCCAGCAGTAGGGACAGGGGCTCGAATTTTCTCAATGAGCAGTTCTTC. Amino acids: CASSRDRGSNFLNEQFF.